One and the same sample provided the 19 T cell receptor beta chains below, sequenced in a study of metastatic and nonmetastatic thyroid tumors. Ahead of thyroid surgery, no patient had received treatment of any kind. TCRdb re-called the PCR reads via MiXCR. The sample holds approximately 17,000 clones; about a quarter are singletons and the top ten take approximately 15%. The material sequenced was adjacent normal tissue. The origin of the receptors is a female donor with papillary thyroid cancer or a benign thyroid nodule (not recorded which). Some clones in this sample may be carry-over from other donors' samples.

The chain recombines TRBV6-2 or TRBV6-3 with TRBJ2-7; D is undetermined. This CDR3 contains 16 residues. Trimming left V 2 bases short and J 3 bases short, with 17 bases between. Germline values: CDR1 MNHEY, CDR2 SVGEGT. The CDR3, as DNA: TGTGCCAGCAGTTACGCGTTCCGGACGTGGGGCTACGAGCAGTACTTC. It translates to CASSYAFRTWGYEQYF.

CDR3 nucleotide sequence: TGTGCCAGCAGCACGCCGCGGTACACCGGGGAGCTGTTTTTT. Its protein is CASSTPRYTGELFF. The genes are TRBV11-3 and TRBJ2-2; D is unclear. The CDR3 contains 14 residues. Germline lookup yields CDR1 SGHNT and CDR2 YENEEA. The germline V and J ends were trimmed by 5 bases and 3 bases, with 10 bases remaining between them.

This chain links TRBV20-1 with TRBJ2-1; 7 bases line up with TRBD2. The CDR3 length is 13 residues. Germline V gives CDR1 DFQATT, CDR2 SNEGSKA (reference sequence). Trimming at V came to 6 bases and at J to 14 bases, leaving 16 bases not matched to a gene. For the CDR3, the DNA is TGCAGTGCCCCGCTAGGACTAGAAGCCGCGGAGTTCTTC. Its translation: CSAPLGLEAAEFF.

Only a few counts were recorded for this clone. The gene calls are TRBV12-3 or TRBV12-4 and TRBJ1-2; D uncertain. The V end was cut by 7 bases, the J end by 4 bases, with 16 bases between. The CDR3 has 14 amino acids. CDR3 amino acids: CASTSPGRLYGYTF. In DNA form, the CDR3 reads TGTGCCAGCACCTCCCCAGGCAGGCTCTATGGCTACACCTTC.

This clone showed up many times. The chain has TRBV28 and TRBJ1-1, with D uncertain. Per the germline V gene, CDR1 is MDHEN and CDR2 is SYDVKM. The ends were cut back, 6 bases at V and 7 bases at J, with 18 bases in the middle. This CDR3 spans 14 amino acids. CDR3: CASRPREAAFEAFF. CDR3 nucleotide sequence: TGTGCCAGCAGGCCGCGAGAGGCGGCCTTTGAAGCTTTCTTT.

This clone is medium-sized by share. V is TRBV6-2 or TRBV6-3 and J is TRBJ1-3; weak D call: TRBD1 (5 bases). Germline V gene data show CDR1 as MNHEY and CDR2 as SVGEGT. V was pared by 0 bases and J by 3 bases, with 9 bases between. The CDR3 is made up of 15 amino acids. CDR3 nucleotide sequence: TGTGCCAGCAGTTACTCGACGGACATTGGAAACACCATATATTTT. It is translated as CASSYSTDIGNTIYF.

This clone was seen a few times. This specimen includes other DNA sequences encoding the same CDR3. The CDR3 spells CASSEAGQGRYGYTF. The CDR3 nucleotides read TGTGCCAGCAGTGAAGCGGGACAGGGTCGGTATGGCTACACCTTC. This chain connects TRBV6-1 to TRBJ1-2, with TRBD1 matching over 9 bases. There are 15 residues in the CDR3. The V and J ends lost 0 bases and 5 bases, in that order; junction bases with no gene match: 4. CDR1 and CDR2 from the germline V gene are MNHNS and SASEGT.

The rearrangement links TRBV6-2 or TRBV6-3 to TRBJ2-7, with TRBD1 as a possible D gene (6 bases). The CDR3 is 12 amino acids. Germline V CDR1 and CDR2: MNHEY, SVGEGT. Trimming shortened V by 6 bases and J by 6 bases, and 12 bases separated the two germline ends. CDR3 sequence reads: CASRTTGFEQYF. The CDR3 DNA reads TGTGCCAGCAGAACTACAGGGTTCGAGCAGTACTTC.

This chain uses TRBV11-1 with TRBJ1-1; D might be TRBD1 (6 bases). The CDR3 consists of 14 residues. Trimming removed 5 bases from V and 5 bases from J, with 15 bases in between. Per germline, CDR1 SGHAT and CDR2 FQDESV (reference sequence). CDR3 sequence reads: CASSRDTRGTEAFF. CDR3 DNA sequence: TGTGCCAGCAGCCGGGACACCCGGGGGACTGAAGCTTTCTTT.

This clone appeared a few times. The chain uses TRBV28 and TRBJ1-5; D gene ambiguous. The germline V gene encodes CDR1 MDHEN and CDR2 SYDVKM. V was pared by 3 bases and J by 6 bases, with 12 bases between. CDR3 length: 14 amino acids. This chain's CDR3 is CASSLEGQLQPQHF. The CDR3 region has the DNA TGTGCCAGCAGTTTGGAGGGTCAGCTTCAGCCCCAGCATTTT. The full variable domain, rest sourced from reference TRBV28 and TRBJ1-5, is DVKVTQSSRYLVKRTGEKVFLECVQDMDHENMFWYRQDPGLGLRLIYFSYDVKMKEKGDIPEGYSVSREKKERFSLILESASTNQTSMYLCASSLEGQLQPQHFGDGTRLSIL.

The chain couples TRBV7-3 to TRBJ2-2; 11 positions match TRBD2. The CDR3 covers 17 residues. Trimming at V came to 5 bases and at J to 5 bases, leaving 10 bases not matched to a gene. Germline CDR1 reads SGHTA; CDR2 reads FQGTGA. The CDR3 sequence is CASSPQGSGRGTGELFF. The CDR3 bases are TGTGCCAGCAGCCCCCAGGGTAGCGGGAGGGGAACCGGGGAGCTGTTTTTT.

Turning to this clone: This may be a read error, as it is one base from a much larger clone. The chain carries TRBV12-3 or TRBV12-4 and TRBJ1-1; 8 nucleotides align to TRBD1. The CDR3 is made up of 14 amino acids. Losses at the gene ends were 5 bases for V and 5 bases for J; bases not matched to a gene: 7. The CDR3 sequence: CASSARTGFTEAFF. The CDR3 DNA is TGTGCCAGCAGTGCCCGGACAGGGTTTACTGAAGCTTTCTTT.

This clone was detected only a few times. This chain joins TRBV11-2 and TRBJ2-1; 7 positions match TRBD1. The ends lost 5 bases at V and 6 bases at J; junction bases unmatched: 10. Germline-derived CDR1 and CDR2 are SGHAT and FQNNGV. The CDR3 totals 15 residues. The CDR3 nucleotides read TGTGCCAGCAGCCCAGAGGACAGGCTGGGCAATGAGCAGTTCTTC. Translating it yields CASSPEDRLGNEQFF.

The V gene is TRBV25-1, the J gene TRBJ1-1, with D perhaps TRBD1 (5 bases). Germline-derived CDR1 and CDR2 are MGHDK and SYGVNS. The V end lost 0 bases, the J end lost 6 bases, and 11 bases lay between the germline ends. The CDR3 runs to 14 residues. Written as DNA, the CDR3 is TGTGCCAGCAGTGAATATGGAGGGGCGGCTGAAGCTTTCTTT. Translating gives CASSEYGGAAEAFF.

This clone turned up a few times. The chain carries TRBV9 and TRBJ2-1, with D unresolved. The V and J ends lost 2 bases and 5 bases respectively, with 5 bases between them. The germline V gene encodes CDR1 SGDLS and CDR2 YYNGEE. The CDR3 is made up of 12 amino acids. DNA of the CDR3: TGTGCCAGCAGCGTCGTCCACAATGAGCAGTTCTTC. This codes for CASSVVHNEQFF.

This clone was recorded a few times. The rearrangement links TRBV6-1 to TRBJ2-7, with unresolved D. The CDR3 covers 10 residues. From germline, CDR1 is MNHNS and CDR2 SASEGT. The CDR3 DNA sequence: TGTGCCAGCGGAAACTTTTTCATTTTCGTC. This encodes CASGNFFIFV.

This chain uses TRBV19 with TRBJ2-1; 9 bases map to TRBD2. Trimming took 8 bases from V and 0 from J; bases not matched to a gene: 5. Germline CDR1 and CDR2: LNHDA and SQIVND (reference sequence). CDR3 length: 15 residues. DNA of the CDR3: TGTGCCAGTTCTGATAGCGGGAGCTCCTACAATGAGCAGTTCTTC. It yields the protein CASSDSGSSYNEQFF. Supplemented by reference TRBV19 and TRBJ2-1, the full variable domain reads DGGITQSPKYLFRKEGQNVTLSCEQNLNHDAMYWYRQDPGQGLRLIYYSQIVNDFQKGDIAEGYSVSREKKESFPLTVTSAQKNPTAFYLCASSDSGSSYNEQFFGPGTRLTVL.

As for this clone: This likely comes from a read error, as the CDR3 has no conserved phenylalanine or tryptophan at its end. The rearrangement uses TRBV10-3 and TRBJ1-5; 10 bases line up with TRBD1. CDR1 and CDR2 (germline): ENHRY, SYGVKD. The CDR3 is 14 residues long. Trimming removed 9 bases from V and 0 bases from J; junction bases left unmatched: 2. CDR3 region: CAIGTGDSNQPQHS. The CDR3 nucleotides read TGTGCCATAGGGACAGGGGATAGCAATCAGCCCCAGCATAGT.

This clone came up a few times. The V call is TRBV27, the J call TRBJ2-1; 11 nucleotides line up with TRBD2. Trimming at V came to 5 bases and at J to 6 bases, leaving 9 bases not matched to a gene. The germline gives CDR1 MNHEY, CDR2 SMNVEV (reference sequence). This CDR3 region has 16 residues. DNA for the CDR3: TGTGCCAGCAGTACCCAAACCGGGACTAGCGGCAATGAGCAGTTCTTC. It translates to CASSTQTGTSGNEQFF.